This TCR beta chain is drawn from a study of blood T cell repertoires in COVID-19. Across the study: Researchers got acute and convalescent COVID-19 samples from the United States, Italy and Spain. Nucleic acid was either cDNA or gDNA, and it came from T cells, B-cell-depleted T cells, or PBMCs.

The assay was immunoSEQ multiplex PCR, and TCRdb's table has in-frame clones only and misses some. The sample lists some 180,000 clones; around 84% were seen once. CDR3 length: 15 amino acids. Germline CDR1 and CDR2: SNHLY and FYNNEI. V shed 4 bases and J 9 bases; nucleotides not matched to a gene: 5. This TCR was recovered from a woman older than 75 with COVID-19, enrolled during active disease. The V call is TRBV2, the J call TRBJ2-1; TRBD2 matches 14 bases. The sequencing input was peripheral blood. CDR3 nucleotides: TGTGCCAGCAGTGGGGGACTAGCGGGAGAGAGTGAGCAGTTCTTC. Translated, it gives CASSGGLAGESEQFF. Using reference TRBV2 and TRBJ2-1 for the parts outside the CDR3, the full variable domain is EPEVTQTPSHQVTQMGQEVILRCVPISNHLYFYWYRQILGQKVEFLVSFYNNEISEKSEIFDDQFSVERPDGSNFTLKIRSTKLEDSAMYFCASSGGLAGESEQFFGPGTRLTVL.